This T cell receptor (beta chain) was sequenced in a study of T cell responses to AZD1222 COVID-19 vaccine. As concerns this clone: Its target is unknown.

V dropped 5 bases and J dropped 4; count of bases not matched to a gene: 7. CDR1 is SEHNR and CDR2 is FQNEAQ in the germline V gene (reference sequence). CDR3 length: 16 residues. Data came from immunoSEQ multiplex PCR; TCRdb stores just in-frame clones and leaves some out. This sample has under 200,000 clones, with around 88% found just once. Findings of the study overall: Spike-specific TCR breadth and depth grew following two AZD1222 doses. Reports indicate that nearly half of spike-specific TCRs are directed at unmutated variant regions.

Pooled samples include second doses given at about 4 or 12 weeks. The V call is TRBV7-9, the J call TRBJ2-2, with 10 bases that match TRBD1. This clonotype was obtained from an adult who received the AZD1222 COVID-19 vaccine. Sequences were derived from peripheral blood, sampled 28 days after the second AZD1222 dose. CDR3 bases: TGTGCCAGCAGCCCACGACAGGGGGCGGTCACCGGGGAGCTGTTTTTT. Translating it yields CASSPRQGAVTGELFF.